The clone carrying this T cell receptor beta chain is medium-sized by share. Its antigen is unidentified. This CDR3 comprises 13 residues. V lost 5 bases to trimming and J lost 4 bases; unmatched junction nucleotides: 7. Germline loops: CDR1 DFQATT, CDR2 SNEGSKA (reference sequence). The data originate from a study of read filtering for tumor transcriptome and immune sequencing. Across the study: Whole-transcriptome libraries were prepared after DNase treatment.

Study conclusions and caveats: Single-read clonotypes: approximately 87% of IR-seq clonotypes (around 3.5% of reads), around three quarters of RNA-seq clonotypes (44.6% of reads). Compared with RNA-seq, IR-seq gave much higher clonotype depth and reliability.

The library was built from about 400 ng RNA with molecular barcoded adaptors for alpha/delta and beta/gamma chains. Each CDR3 protein is one row after TCRdb ran MiXCR on the reads. The table shows approximately 62,000 distinct CDR3 sequences, with approximately 18% occurring only once. This chain joins TRBV20-1 and TRBJ2-7; 8 nucleotides match TRBD2. Sample: a population of CD138-negative cells sorted from bone marrow. This clonotype was obtained from a donor at least 40 years old with multiple myeloma. The CDR3: CSARLGGGYEQYF. As DNA, the CDR3 is TGCAGTGCTCGCCTCGGGGGGGGGTACGAGCAGTACTTC.